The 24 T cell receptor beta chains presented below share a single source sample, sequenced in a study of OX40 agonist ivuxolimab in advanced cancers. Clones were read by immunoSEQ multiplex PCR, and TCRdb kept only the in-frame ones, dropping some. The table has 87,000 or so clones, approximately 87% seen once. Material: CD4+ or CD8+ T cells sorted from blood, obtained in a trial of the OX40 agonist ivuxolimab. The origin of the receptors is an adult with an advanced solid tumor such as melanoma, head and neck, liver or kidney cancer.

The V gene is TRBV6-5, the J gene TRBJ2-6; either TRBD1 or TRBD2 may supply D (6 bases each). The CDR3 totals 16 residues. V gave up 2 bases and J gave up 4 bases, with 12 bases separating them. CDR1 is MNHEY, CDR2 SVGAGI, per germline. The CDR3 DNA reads TGTGCCAGCAGTTACGCCGGGGGCTCAGGGGCCAACGTCCTGACTTTC. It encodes CASSYAGGSGANVLTF.

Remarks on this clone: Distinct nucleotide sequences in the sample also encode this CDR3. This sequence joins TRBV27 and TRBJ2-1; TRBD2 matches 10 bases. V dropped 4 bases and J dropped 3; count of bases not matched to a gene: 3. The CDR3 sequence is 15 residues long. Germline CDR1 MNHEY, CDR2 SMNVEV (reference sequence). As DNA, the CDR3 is TGTGCCAGCAGTTCCCGGACTAGCGGCTACAATGAGCAGTTCTTC. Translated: CASSSRTSGYNEQFF.

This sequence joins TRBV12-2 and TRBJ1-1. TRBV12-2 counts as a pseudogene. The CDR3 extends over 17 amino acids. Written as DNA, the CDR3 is TGTGCAAGTCGCTTAGCGAGGAGGGGAATTCGCCTGTTGTTCGCTTTCTTT. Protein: CASRLARRGIRLLFAFF.

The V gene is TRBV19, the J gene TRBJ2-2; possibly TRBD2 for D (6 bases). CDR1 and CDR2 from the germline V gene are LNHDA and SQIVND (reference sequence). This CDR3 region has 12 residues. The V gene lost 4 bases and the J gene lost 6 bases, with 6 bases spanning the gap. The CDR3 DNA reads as TGTGCCAGTAGTAAGCGGGCCGGGGAGCTGTTTTTT. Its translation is CASSKRAGELFF.

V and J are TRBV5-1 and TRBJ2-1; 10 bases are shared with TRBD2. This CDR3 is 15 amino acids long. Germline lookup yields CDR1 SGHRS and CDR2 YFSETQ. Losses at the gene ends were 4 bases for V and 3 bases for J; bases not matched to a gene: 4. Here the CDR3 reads CASSGTSGNYNEQFF. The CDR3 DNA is TGCGCCAGCAGCGGAACTAGCGGGAACTACAATGAGCAGTTCTTC.

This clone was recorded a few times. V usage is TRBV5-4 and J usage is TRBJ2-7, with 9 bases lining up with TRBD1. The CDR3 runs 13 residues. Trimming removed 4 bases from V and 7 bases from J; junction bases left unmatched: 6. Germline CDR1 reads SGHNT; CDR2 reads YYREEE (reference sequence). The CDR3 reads CASSEQGAREQYF. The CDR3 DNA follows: TGTGCCAGCAGCGAACAGGGGGCGCGGGAGCAGTACTTC.

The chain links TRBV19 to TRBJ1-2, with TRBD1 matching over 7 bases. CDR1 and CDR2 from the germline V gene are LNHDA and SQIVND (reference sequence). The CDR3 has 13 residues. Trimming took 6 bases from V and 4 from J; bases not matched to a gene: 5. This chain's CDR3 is CASRGAGGYGYTF. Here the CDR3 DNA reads TGTGCCAGTAGGGGGGCAGGGGGCTATGGCTACACCTTC.

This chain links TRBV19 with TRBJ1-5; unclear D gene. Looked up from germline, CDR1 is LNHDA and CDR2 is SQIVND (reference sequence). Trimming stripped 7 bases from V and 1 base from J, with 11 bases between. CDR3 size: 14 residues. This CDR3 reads CASKDEASNQPQHF. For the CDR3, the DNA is TGTGCCAGTAAAGATGAGGCGAGCAATCAGCCCCAGCATTTT.

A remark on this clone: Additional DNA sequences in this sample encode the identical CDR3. CDR3 amino acids: CASSLDRNTEAFF. The CDR3 DNA sequence: TGTGCCAGCAGCTTAGACAGGAACACTGAAGCTTTCTTT. V usage is TRBV7-2 and J usage is TRBJ1-1; D is unresolved. The CDR3 is 13 residues long. CDR1 is SGHTA and CDR2 is FQGNSA in the germline V gene. Trimming left V 1 base short and J 1 base short, with 4 bases between.

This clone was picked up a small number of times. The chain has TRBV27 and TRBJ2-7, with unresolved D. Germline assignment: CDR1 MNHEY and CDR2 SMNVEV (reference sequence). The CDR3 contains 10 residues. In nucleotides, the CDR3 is TGTGGCAAAGTGGTCTACGAGCAGTACTTC. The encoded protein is CGKVVYEQYF.

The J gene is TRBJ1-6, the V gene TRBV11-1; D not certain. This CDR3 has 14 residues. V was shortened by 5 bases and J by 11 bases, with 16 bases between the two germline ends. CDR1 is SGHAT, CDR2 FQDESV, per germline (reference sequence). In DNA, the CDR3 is TGTGCCAGCAGCCGAGAGACTGGATGGGCACCCCTCCACTTT. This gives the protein CASSRETGWAPLHF.

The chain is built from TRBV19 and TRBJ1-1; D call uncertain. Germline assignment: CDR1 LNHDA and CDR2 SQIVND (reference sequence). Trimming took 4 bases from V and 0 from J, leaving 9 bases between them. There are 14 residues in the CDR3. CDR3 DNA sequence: TGTGCCAGTAGTAAGATACAGTTGAACACTGAAGCTTTCTTT. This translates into CASSKIQLNTEAFF.

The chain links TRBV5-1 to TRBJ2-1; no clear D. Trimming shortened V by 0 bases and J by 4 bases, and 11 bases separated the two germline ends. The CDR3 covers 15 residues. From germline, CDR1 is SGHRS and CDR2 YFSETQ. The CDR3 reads CASSLGLKGYNEQFF. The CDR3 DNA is TGCGCCAGCAGCTTGGGCCTGAAGGGATACAATGAGCAGTTCTTC. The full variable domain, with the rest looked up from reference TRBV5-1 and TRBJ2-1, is KAGVTQTPRYLIKTRGQQVTLSCSPISGHRSVSWYQQTPGQGLQFLFEYFSETQRNKGNFPGRFSGRQFSNSRSEMNVSTLELGDSALYLCASSLGLKGYNEQFFGPGTRLTVL.

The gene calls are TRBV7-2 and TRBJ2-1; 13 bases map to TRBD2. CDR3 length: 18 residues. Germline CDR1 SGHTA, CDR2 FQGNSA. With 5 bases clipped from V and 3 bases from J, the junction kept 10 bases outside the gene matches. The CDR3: CASSGSGLAGAGYNEQFF. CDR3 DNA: TGTGCCAGCAGCGGTTCAGGACTAGCGGGAGCGGGCTACAATGAGCAGTTCTTC.

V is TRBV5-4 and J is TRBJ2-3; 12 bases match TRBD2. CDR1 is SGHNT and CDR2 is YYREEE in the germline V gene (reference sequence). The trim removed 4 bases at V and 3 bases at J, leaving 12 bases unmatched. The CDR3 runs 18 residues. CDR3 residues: CASSPPPSGRAKTDTQYF. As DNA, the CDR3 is TGTGCCAGCAGCCCACCCCCTAGCGGGAGGGCCAAGACAGATACGCAGTATTTT.

CDR3 sequence: CSVEIGLAGGRRSYNEQFF. In nucleotides, the CDR3 is TGCAGCGTTGAAATAGGTCTAGCGGGAGGGAGGCGCTCCTACAATGAGCAGTTCTTC. This rearrangement joins TRBV29-1 to TRBJ2-1; 12 bases align to TRBD2. The CDR3 consists of 19 residues. The ends lost 2 bases at V and 0 bases at J; junction bases unmatched: 11. Germline lookup yields CDR1 SQVTM and CDR2 ANQGSEA.

The CDR3 DNA is TGTGCCAGCAGCTGGGAAGGCCGCTCATACGAGCAGTACTTC. This translates into CASSWEGRSYEQYF. This chain connects TRBV11-3 to TRBJ2-7; D gene uncertain. The V gene's germline CDR1 is SGHNT and CDR2 YENEEA. Trimming pared 4 bases from V and 4 bases from J, leaving 14 bases between. This CDR3 has 14 residues.

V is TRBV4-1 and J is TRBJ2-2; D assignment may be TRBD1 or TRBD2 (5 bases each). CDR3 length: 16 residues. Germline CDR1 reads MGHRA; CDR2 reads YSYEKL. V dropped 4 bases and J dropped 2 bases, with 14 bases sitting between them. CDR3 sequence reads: CASSPDPGRNTGELFF. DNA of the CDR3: TGCGCCAGCAGCCCCGATCCGGGACGTAACACCGGGGAGCTGTTTTTT.

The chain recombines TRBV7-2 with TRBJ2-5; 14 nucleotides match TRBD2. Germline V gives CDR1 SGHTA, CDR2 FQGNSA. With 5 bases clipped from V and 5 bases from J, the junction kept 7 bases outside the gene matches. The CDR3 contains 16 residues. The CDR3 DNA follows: TGTGCCAGCAGCCCCCAGACTAGCGGGGGGGCTGAGACCCAGTACTTC. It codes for CASSPQTSGGAETQYF.

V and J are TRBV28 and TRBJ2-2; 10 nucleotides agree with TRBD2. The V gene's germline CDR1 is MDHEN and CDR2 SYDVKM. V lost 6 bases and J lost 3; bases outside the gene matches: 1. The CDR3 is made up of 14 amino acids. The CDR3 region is CASRTSGYTGELFF. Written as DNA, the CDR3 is TGTGCCAGCAGGACTAGCGGGTACACCGGGGAGCTGTTTTTT.

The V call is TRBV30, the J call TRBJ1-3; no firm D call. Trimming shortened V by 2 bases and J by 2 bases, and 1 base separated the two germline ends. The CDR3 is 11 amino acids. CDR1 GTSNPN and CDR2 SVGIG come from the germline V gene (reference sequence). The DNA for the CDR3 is TGTGCCTGGAGTACTGGAAACACCATATATTTT. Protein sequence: CAWSTGNTIYF.

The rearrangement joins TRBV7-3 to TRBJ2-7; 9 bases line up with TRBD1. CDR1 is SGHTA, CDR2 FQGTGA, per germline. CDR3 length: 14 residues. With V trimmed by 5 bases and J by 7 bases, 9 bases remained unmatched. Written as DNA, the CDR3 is TGTGCCAGCAGCGAGCAGGACAGGGGTGGGGAGCAGTACTTC. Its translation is CASSEQDRGGEQYF.

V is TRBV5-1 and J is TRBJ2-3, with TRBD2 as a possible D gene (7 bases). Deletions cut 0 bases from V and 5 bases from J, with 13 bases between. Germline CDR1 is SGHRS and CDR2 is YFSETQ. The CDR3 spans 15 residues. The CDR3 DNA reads TGCGCCAGCAGCTTGGATGGGGGGGCCGGAGATACGCAGTATTTT. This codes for CASSLDGGAGDTQYF.

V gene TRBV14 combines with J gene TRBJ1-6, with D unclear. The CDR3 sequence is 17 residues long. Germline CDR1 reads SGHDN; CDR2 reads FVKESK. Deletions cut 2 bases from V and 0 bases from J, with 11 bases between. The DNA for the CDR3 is TGTGCCAGCAGCCAATATCCGGGGAGCTCCTATAATTCACCCCTCCACTTT. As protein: CASSQYPGSSYNSPLHF.